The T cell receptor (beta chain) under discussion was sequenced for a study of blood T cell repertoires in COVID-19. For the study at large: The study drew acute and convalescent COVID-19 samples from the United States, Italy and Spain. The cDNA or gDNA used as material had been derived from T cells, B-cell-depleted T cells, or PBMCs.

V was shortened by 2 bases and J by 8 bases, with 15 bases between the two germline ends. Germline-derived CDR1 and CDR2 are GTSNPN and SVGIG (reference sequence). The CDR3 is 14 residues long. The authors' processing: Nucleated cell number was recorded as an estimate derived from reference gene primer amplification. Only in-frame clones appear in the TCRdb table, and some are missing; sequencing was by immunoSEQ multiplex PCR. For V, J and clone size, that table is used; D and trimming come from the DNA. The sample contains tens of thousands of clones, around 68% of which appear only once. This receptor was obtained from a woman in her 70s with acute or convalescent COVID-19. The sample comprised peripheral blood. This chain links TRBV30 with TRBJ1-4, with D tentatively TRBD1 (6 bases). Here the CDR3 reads CAWSPLGGREKLFF. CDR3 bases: TGTGCCTGGAGTCCCCTGGGGGGGCGGGAAAAACTGTTTTTT. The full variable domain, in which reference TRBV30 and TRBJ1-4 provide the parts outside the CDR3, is SQTIHQWPATLVQPVGSPLSLECTVEGTSNPNLYWYRQAAGRGLQLLFYSVGIGQISSEVPQNLSASRPQDRQFILSSKKLLLSDSGFYLCAWSPLGGREKLFFGSGTQLSVL.